Listed below are T cell receptor beta chains from one sample, sequenced in a study of T cell responses to AZD1222 COVID-19 vaccine. Sequencing used immunoSEQ multiplex PCR; TCRdb keeps in-frame clones, though not all of them. There are 200,000 to 250,000 clones in the sample; roughly 94% occur only once, and around 1.5% lies in the top ten. This specimen was peripheral blood, taken 28 days after the second dose of the MenACWY control vaccine. These receptors were taken from an adult who received the MenACWY meningococcal vaccine as a control. CDR3s include the opening cysteine and the closing phenylalanine or tryptophan. A D gene is named only where the DNA matches it firmly.

d_gene	v_gene	j_gene	CDR3nt	CDR3aa
-	TRBV5-1	TRBJ1-6	TGCGCCAGCAAGGACTCGGGCGGTAATTCACCCCTCCACTTT	CASKDSGGNSPLHF
-	TRBV9	TRBJ2-1	TGTGCCAGCAGCCCCCCTTTGAGCTCCTACAATGAGCAGTTCTTC	CASSPPLSSYNEQFF
TRBD2	TRBV9	TRBJ2-7	TGTGCCAGCAGCGTTGGGAGGCTAGCGGGAGACGAGCAGTACTTC	CASSVGRLAGDEQYF
TRBD1	TRBV19	TRBJ1-5	TGTGCCAGTAGTATTGTACAGGGGACTAGCAATCAGCCCCAGCATTTT	CASSIVQGTSNQPQHF
-	TRBV7-6	TRBJ2-1	TGTGCCAGCAGCCGTAATAGGCCTCGCACCGAGGATGAGCAGTTCTTC	CASSRNRPRTEDEQFF
TRBD2	TRBV25-1	TRBJ2-1	TGTGCCAGCAGTAGGGGGCGGGAGGGAAGGTCCTACAATGAGCAGTTCTTC	CASSRGREGRSYNEQFF
TRBD2	TRBV7-2	TRBJ2-1	TGTGCCAGCAGCTCGAGCGGGGGGGCATTGCATGAGCAGTTCTTC	CASSSSGGALHEQFF
TRBD2	TRBV7-8	TRBJ2-7	TGTGCCAGCAGAACACTAGCGGGAAGGGGTAACGAGCAGTACTTC	CASRTLAGRGNEQYF
-	TRBV12-3/TRBV12-4	TRBJ1-4	TGTGCCAGCCGCGGTAATGAAAAACTGTTTTTT	CASRGNEKLFF
-	TRBV6-5	TRBJ2-2	TGTGCCAGCAGTCCCGGGAGCGCGAACACCGGGGAGCTGTTTTTT	CASSPGSANTGELFF
TRBD1	TRBV28	TRBJ1-3	TGTGCCAGCAGCCCCATGGGACAGGGGGCGAGTTGGCTAGCTGGAAACACCATATATTTT	CASSPMGQGASWLAGNTIYF